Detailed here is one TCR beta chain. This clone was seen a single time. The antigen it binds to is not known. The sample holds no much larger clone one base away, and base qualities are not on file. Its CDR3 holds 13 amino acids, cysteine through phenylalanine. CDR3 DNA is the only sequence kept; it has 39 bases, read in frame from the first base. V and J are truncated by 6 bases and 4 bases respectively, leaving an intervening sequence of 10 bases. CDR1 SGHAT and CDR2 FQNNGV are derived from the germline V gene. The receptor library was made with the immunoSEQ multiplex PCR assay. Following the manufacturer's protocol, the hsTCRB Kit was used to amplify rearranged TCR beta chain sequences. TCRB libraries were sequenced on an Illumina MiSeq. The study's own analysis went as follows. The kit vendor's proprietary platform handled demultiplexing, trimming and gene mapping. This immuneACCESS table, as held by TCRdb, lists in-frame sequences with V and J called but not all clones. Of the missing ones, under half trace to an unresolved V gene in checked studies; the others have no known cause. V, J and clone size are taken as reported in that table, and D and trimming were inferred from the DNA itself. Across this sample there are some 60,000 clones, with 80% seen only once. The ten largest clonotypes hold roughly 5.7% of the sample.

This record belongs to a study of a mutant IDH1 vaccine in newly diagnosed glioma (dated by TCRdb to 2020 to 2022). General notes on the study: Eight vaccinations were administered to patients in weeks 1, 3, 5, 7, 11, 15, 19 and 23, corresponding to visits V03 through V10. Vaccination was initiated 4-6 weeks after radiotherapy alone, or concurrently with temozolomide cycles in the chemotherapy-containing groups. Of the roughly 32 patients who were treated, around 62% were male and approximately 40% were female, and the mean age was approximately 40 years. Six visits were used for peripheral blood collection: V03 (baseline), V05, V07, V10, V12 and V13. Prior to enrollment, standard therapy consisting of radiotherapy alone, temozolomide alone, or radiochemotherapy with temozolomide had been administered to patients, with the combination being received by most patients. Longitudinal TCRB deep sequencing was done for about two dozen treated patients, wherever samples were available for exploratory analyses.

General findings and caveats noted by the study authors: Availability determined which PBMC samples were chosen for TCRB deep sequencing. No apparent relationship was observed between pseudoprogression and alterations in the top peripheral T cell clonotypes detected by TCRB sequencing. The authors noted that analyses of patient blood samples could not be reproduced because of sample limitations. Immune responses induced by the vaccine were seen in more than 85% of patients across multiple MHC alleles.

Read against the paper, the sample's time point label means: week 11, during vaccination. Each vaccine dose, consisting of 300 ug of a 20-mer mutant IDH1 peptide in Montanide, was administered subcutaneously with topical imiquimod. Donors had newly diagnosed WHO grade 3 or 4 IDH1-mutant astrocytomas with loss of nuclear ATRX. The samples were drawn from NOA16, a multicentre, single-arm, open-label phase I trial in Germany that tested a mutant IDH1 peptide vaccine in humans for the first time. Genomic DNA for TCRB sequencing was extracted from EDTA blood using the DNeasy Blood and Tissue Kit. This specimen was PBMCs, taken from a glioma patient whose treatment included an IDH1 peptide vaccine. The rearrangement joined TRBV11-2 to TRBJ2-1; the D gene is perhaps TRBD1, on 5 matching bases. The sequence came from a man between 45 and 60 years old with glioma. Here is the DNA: TGTGCCAGCAGGGAGACAGATTACAATGAGCAGTTCTTC. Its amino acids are CASRETDYNEQFF.